The present T cell receptor (beta chain) was sequenced within a study of metastatic and nonmetastatic thyroid tumors. General study points: Reportedly, malignant thyroid tumors had significantly higher TCR beta diversity than benign nodules, in blood and tumor.

MiXCR re-clonotyped the PCR reads for TCRdb. The top ten hold around 13% of the sample, which has over 70,000 clones, roughly 18% seen once. Patients underwent thyroid surgery, and none had received any treatment before it. V lost 5 bases to trimming and J lost 6 bases; unmatched junction nucleotides: 7. The CDR3 runs 15 residues. Germline assignment: CDR1 MNHEY and CDR2 SVGEGT. There are many counts of this clone. Its matching antigen is unknown. The J gene is TRBJ1-1, the V gene TRBV6-2 or TRBV6-3; 12 bases fit TRBD1. The clonotype comes from a female donor with papillary thyroid cancer or a benign thyroid nodule (not recorded which). Some clones in this sample may be carry-over from other donors' samples. The sequencing input was blood. CDR3 region: CASSAGTGGLSEAFF. In DNA form, the CDR3 reads TGTGCCAGCAGTGCCGGGACAGGGGGCTTATCTGAAGCTTTCTTT.